The present T cell receptor beta chain was sequenced within a study of T cell repertoires in cytomegalovirus infection. Study details: CMV infection and matching HLA type were both indicated by public TCR beta signatures.

This clonotype occurred a few times. Its antigen is currently unknown. A single record per CDR3 protein comes from TCRdb applying MiXCR to the reads. The data show 200,000 to 300,000 distinct CDR3 sequences, 12% seen once. General study points: Cumulative public TCR beta family frequency identified CMV carriers with the relevant HLA. In two of eight donors, the top clonotype was HLA-C-restricted CMV-specific.

Sequenced sample: PBMCs. The clonotype originates from a human donor in good health (CMV status not recorded). Some clones in this sample may be carry-over from other donors' samples.

The CDR3 here is CASSPIGTIGYEQYF. The CDR3 DNA follows: TGTGCCAGCAGTCCGATCGGGACCATAGGCTACGAGCAGTACTTC. V gene TRBV28 combines with J gene TRBJ2-7; D is tentatively TRBD1 or TRBD2 (5 bases each). V was shortened by 5 bases and J by 3 bases, with 17 bases between the two germline ends. The CDR3 runs to 15 residues. CDR1 is MDHEN, CDR2 SYDVKM, per germline.